This TCR beta chain was profiled in a study of T cell responses to AZD1222 COVID-19 vaccine. Study-wide background: Pooled together were second doses at about 4 or about 12 weeks. Findings and caveats of the study: Donors were chiefly white British, with a greater number of females, and clonal diversity was perhaps underestimated. Unmutated variant regions reportedly attract nearly half of all spike-specific TCRs. The repertoires were collected only after the peak T cell response.

Comments on this clone: Its antigen is not known.

The protocol was immunoSEQ multiplex PCR, while the TCRdb copy is restricted to in-frame clones and leaves out a portion. This sample has about 120,000 clones, with 70% to 90% found just once. With 0 bases removed from V and 4 bases from J, the gap between germline ends came to 13 bases. The CDR3 is 16 amino acids. From germline, CDR1 is LNHDA and CDR2 SQIVND (reference sequence). Sample: peripheral blood, taken on day 0 of AZD1222 vaccination. The receptor was derived from an adult in good health. This chain connects TRBV19 to TRBJ1-5; D not certain. The DNA for the CDR3 is TGTGCCAGTAGTATAGATGAGAGCTCGGGGAATCAGCCCCAGCATTTT. Translated: CASSIDESSGNQPQHF. Complete variable domain (other parts from reference TRBV19 and TRBJ1-5): DGGITQSPKYLFRKEGQNVTLSCEQNLNHDAMYWYRQDPGQGLRLIYYSQIVNDFQKGDIAEGYSVSREKKESFPLTVTSAQKNPTAFYLCASSIDESSGNQPQHFGDGTRLSIL.